This TCR beta chain is from a study of a mutant IDH1 vaccine in newly diagnosed glioma. Turning to the study itself: Patients began vaccination 4-6 weeks after radiotherapy alone, or with temozolomide cycles. Visit V12 was at week 35; visit V13 was at week 47.

This clone was observed a handful of times. Its antigen is currently unknown. Trimming stripped 8 bases from V and 2 bases from J, with 15 bases between. Germline V gives CDR1 MDHEN, CDR2 SYDVKM. This CDR3 comprises 14 residues. The sample's time point: week 47, end of study. The investigators gave 300 ug of mutant IDH1 20-mer peptide in each vaccine dose, together with topical imiquimod. The vaccination schedule gave patients eight doses in weeks 1, 3, 5, 7, 11, 15, 19 and 23. Assay: immunoSEQ multiplex PCR; the TCRdb copy retains only in-frame clones and omits some. The table has some 62,000 clones, around 83% seen once; the top ten hold 3.8%.

This chain connects TRBV28 to TRBJ1-2, with no clear D. Specimen: PBMCs, collected from a glioma patient whose treatment included an IDH1 peptide vaccine. The clonotype was recovered from a man in his thirties or forties with glioma. In DNA form, the CDR3 reads TGTGCCAGCGGGTCGAGTTCCGCCAACTATGGCTACACCTTC. It yields the protein CASGSSSANYGYTF.